The source of this TCR beta chain is a study of control samples from healthy donors and cancer patients. In germline, CDR1 is LGHNA, CDR2 YNFKEQ. V lost 2 bases and J lost 2; bases outside the gene matches: 6. The CDR3 has 17 residues. Profiled with immunoSEQ multiplex PCR; TCRdb holds only in-frame clones, not every one. The sample consists of 90,000 to 100,000 clones, about four fifths of them appearing once. This sequence was found in a woman aged 25 to 39 in good health. This chain uses TRBV4-2 with TRBJ2-5, with 12 bases aligning to TRBD2. Sequenced material: blood. The CDR3 DNA follows: TGTGCCAGCAGCCAACCCCAGGGGACTAGCGGGCAAGAGACCCAGTACTTC. Amino acids: CASSQPQGTSGQETQYF.